This TCR beta chain was sequenced during a study of blood T cell repertoires in COVID-19. Study at large: COVID-19 samples from acute and convalescent phases originated in the United States, Italy and Spain. PBMCs, B-cell-depleted T cells, or T cells provided the cDNA or gDNA that made up the material.

As processed by the authors: Reference gene primer amplification gave nucleated cell count estimates. Assay: immunoSEQ multiplex PCR; the TCRdb copy retains only in-frame clones and omits some. D and trimming were read from the DNA, whereas the V and J calls and clone size are those reported in that table. Of 210,000 or so clones listed, around 90% were seen once; the top ten hold around 1.4%. V dropped 4 bases and J dropped 5 bases, with 17 bases sitting between them. The germline V gene has CDR1 WNHNN and CDR2 SYGVQD (reference sequence). The CDR3 runs to 15 residues. The chain carries TRBV10-1 and TRBJ1-1; TRBD1 is a possible D gene (6 bases). The sample comprised peripheral blood. The sequence was obtained from a man aged 18 to 30 with active or convalescent COVID-19. The CDR3 loop is CASSALGQPTTEAFF. The CDR3, as DNA: TGCGCCAGCAGTGCCCTAGGACAGCCAACAACTGAAGCTTTCTTT.